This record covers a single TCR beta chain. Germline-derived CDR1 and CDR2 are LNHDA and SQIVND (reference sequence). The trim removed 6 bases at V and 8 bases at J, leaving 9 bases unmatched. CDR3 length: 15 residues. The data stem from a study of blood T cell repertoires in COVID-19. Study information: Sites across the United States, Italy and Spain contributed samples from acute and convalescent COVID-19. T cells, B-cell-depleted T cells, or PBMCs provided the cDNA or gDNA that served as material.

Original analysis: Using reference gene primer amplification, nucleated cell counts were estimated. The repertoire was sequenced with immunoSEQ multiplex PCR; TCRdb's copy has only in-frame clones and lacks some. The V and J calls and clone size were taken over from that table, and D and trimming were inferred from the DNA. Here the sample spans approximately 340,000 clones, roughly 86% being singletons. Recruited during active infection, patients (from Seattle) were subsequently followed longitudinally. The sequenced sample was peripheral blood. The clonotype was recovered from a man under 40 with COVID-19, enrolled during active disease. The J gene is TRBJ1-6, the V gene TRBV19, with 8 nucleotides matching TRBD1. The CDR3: CASRKDRVMDSPLHF. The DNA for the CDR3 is TGTGCCAGTAGAAAGGACAGGGTTATGGATTCACCCCTCCACTTT.